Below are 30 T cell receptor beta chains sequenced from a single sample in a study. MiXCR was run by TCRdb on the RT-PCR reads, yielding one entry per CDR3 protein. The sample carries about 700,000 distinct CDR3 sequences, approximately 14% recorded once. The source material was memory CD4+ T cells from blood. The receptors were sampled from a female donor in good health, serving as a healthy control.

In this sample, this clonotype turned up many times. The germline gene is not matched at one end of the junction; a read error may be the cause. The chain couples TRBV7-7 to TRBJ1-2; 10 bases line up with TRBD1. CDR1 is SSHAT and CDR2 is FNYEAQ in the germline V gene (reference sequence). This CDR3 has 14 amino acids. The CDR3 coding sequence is TGTGCTAGCAGCTTAGGGACAGGGGTCTATGGCTACACCTTC. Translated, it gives CASSLGTGVYGYTF.

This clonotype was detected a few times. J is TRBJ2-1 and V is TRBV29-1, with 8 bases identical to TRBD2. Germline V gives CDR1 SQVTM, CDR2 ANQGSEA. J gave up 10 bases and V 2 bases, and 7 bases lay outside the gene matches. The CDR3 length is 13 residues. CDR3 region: CSVEKGTRYEQFF. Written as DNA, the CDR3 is TGCAGCGTTGAAAAAGGGACTAGATACGAGCAGTTCTTC.

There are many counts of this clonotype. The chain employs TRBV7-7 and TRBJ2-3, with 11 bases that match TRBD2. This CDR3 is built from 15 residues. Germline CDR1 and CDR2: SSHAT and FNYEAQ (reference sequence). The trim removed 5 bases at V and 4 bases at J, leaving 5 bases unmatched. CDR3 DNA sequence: TGTGCCAGCAGCACGGGACTAGCGGTCTCAGATACGCAGTATTTT. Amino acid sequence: CASSTGLAVSDTQYF.

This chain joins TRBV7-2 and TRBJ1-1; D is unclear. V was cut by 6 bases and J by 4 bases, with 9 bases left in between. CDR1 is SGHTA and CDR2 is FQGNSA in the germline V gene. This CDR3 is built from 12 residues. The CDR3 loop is CASSWATTEAFF. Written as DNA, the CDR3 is TGTGCCAGCAGTTGGGCGACCACTGAAGCTTTCTTT.

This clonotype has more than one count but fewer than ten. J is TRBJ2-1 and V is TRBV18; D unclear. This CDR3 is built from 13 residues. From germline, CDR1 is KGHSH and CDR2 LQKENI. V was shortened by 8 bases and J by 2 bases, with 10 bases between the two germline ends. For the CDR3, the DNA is TGTGCCAGCGCAGGTGGCACCTACAATGAGCAGTTCTTC. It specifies CASAGGTYNEQFF.

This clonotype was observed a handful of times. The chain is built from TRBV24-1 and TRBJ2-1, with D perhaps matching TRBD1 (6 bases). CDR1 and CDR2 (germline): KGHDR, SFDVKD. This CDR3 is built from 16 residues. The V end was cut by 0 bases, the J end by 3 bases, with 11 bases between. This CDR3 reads CATSDLPRGDYNEQFF. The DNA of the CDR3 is TGTGCCACCAGTGATTTGCCCAGGGGCGACTACAATGAGCAGTTCTTC.

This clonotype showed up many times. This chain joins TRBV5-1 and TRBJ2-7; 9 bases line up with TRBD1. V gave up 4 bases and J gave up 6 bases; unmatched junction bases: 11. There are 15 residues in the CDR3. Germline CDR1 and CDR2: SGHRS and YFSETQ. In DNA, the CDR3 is TGCGCCAGCAGCGCCGGGACAGGGTGGCTAAGCGAGCAGTACTTC. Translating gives CASSAGTGWLSEQYF.

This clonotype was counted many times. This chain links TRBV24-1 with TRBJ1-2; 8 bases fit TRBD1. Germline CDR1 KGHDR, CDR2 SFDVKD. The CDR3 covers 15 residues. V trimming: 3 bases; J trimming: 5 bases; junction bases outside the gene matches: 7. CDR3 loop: CATSDGPGQDYGYTF. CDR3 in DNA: TGTGCCACCAGTGATGGTCCGGGACAGGATTATGGCTACACCTTC.

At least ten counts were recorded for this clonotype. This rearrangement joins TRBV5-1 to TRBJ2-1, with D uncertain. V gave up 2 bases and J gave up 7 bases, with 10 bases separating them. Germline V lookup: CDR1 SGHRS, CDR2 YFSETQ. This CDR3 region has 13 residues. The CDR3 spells CASSFSEANEQFF. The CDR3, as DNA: TGCGCCAGCAGCTTTAGTGAAGCAAATGAGCAGTTCTTC. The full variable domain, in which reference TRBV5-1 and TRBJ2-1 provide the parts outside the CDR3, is KAGVTQTPRYLIKTRGQQVTLSCSPISGHRSVSWYQQTPGQGLQFLFEYFSETQRNKGNFPGRFSGRQFSNSRSEMNVSTLELGDSALYLCASSFSEANEQFFGPGTRLTVL.

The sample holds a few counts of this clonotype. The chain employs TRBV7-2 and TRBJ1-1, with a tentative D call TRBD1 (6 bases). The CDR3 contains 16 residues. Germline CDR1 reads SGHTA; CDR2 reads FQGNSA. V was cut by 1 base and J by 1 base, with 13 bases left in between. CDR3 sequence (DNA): TGTGCCAGCAGCTTAGTCTCGAGGGGGGGGAACACTGAAGCTTTCTTT. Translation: CASSLVSRGGNTEAFF.

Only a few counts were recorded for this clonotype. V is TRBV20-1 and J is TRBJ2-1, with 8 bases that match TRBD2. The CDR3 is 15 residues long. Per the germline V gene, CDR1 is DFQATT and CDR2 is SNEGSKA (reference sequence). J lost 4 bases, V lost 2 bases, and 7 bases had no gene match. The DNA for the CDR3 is TGCAGTGCTAGACGCCGGGAGGGAGGATACAATGAGCAGTTCTTC. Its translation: CSARRREGGYNEQFF.

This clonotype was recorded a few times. CDR3 sequence: CASSPAAGRGRGYTF. The DNA for the CDR3 is TGCGCCAGCAGCCCCGCGGCAGGGAGAGGGCGCGGCTACACCTTC. The V call is TRBV4-3, the J call TRBJ1-2; D may be TRBD1 (5 bases). The CDR3 sequence is 15 residues long. Trimming cost V 4 bases and J 8 bases, with 20 bases left between them. The germline CDR1 and CDR2 sequences are LGHNA and YSLEER.

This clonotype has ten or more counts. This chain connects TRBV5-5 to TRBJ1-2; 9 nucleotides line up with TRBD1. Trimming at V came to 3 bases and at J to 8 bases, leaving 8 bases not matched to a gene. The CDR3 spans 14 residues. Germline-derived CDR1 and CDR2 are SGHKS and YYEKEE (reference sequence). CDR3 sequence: CASSWGDRDGGYTF. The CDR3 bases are TGTGCCAGCAGCTGGGGGGACAGGGACGGAGGCTACACCTTC.

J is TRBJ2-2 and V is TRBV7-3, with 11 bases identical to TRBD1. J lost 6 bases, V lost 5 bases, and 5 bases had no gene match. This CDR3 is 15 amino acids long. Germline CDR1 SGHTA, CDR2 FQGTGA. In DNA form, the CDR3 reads TGTGCCAGCAGCCCCCGGACAGGGGGCTCCGGGGAGCTGTTTTTT. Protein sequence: CASSPRTGGSGELFF. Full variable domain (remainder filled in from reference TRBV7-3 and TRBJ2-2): GAGVSQTPSNKVTEKGKYVELRCDPISGHTALYWYRQSLGQGPEFLIYFQGTGAADDSGLPNDRFFAVRPEGSVSTLKIQRTERGDSAVYLCASSPRTGGSGELFFGEGSRLTVL.

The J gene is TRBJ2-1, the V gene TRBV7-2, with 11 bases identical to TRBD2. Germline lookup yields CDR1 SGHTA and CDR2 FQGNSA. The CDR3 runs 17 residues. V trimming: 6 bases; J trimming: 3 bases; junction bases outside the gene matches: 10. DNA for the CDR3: TGTGCCAGCAGTCAATTACCGGGACTAGCGGACTACAATGAGCAGTTCTTC. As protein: CASSQLPGLADYNEQFF.

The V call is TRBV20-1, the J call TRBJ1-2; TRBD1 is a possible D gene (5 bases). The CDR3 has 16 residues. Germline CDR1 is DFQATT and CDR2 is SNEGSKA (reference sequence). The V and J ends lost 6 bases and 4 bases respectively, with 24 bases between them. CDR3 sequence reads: CSASGGDPSPIYGYTF. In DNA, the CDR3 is TGCAGTGCCAGTGGGGGAGACCCCTCTCCCATCTATGGCTACACCTTC.

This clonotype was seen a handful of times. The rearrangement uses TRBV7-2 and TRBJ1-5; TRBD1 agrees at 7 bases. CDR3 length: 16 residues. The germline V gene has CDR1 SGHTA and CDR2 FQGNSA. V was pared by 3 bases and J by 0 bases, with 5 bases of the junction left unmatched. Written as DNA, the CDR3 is TGTGCCAGCAGCTTTCAGGGGGTGGATAGCAATCAGCCCCAGCATTTT. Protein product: CASSFQGVDSNQPQHF.

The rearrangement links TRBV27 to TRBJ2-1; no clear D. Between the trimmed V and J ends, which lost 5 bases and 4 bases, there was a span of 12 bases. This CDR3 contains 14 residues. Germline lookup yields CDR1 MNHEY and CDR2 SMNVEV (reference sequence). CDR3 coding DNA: TGTGCCAGCAGTATCCGGACGGGTTACAATGAGCAGTTCTTC. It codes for CASSIRTGYNEQFF.

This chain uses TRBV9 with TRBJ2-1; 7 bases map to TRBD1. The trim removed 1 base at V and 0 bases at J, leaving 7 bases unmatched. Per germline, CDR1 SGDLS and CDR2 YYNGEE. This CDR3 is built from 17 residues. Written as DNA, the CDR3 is TGTGCCAGCAGCGTACAGCAAGGGGGCAGCTCCTACAATGAGCAGTTCTTC. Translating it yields CASSVQQGGSSYNEQFF.

CDR3 nucleotides: TGTGCCAGCAGCTTATGGGACCGTGACACCGGGGAGCTGTTTTTT. As protein: CASSLWDRDTGELFF. The chain carries TRBV5-6 and TRBJ2-2; either TRBD1 or TRBD2 may supply D (5 bases each). Trimming shortened V by 2 bases and J by 3 bases, and 11 bases separated the two germline ends. Germline V gives CDR1 SGHDT, CDR2 YYEEEE. This CDR3 comprises 15 residues.

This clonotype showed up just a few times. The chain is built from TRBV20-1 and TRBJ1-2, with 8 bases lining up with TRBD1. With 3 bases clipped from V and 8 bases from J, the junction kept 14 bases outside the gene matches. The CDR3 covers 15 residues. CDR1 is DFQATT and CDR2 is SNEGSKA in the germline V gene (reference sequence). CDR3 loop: CSASTQIGTGQGYTF. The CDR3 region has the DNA TGCAGTGCTAGTACTCAAATCGGGACAGGTCAAGGCTACACCTTC.

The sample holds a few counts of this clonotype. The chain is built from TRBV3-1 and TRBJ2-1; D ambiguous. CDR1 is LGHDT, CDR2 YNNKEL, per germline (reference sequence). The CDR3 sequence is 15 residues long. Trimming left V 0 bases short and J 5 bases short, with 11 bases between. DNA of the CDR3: TGTGCCAGCAGCCAAGATCTTGGACGCCACAATGAGCAGTTCTTC. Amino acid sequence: CASSQDLGRHNEQFF.

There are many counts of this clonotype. This CDR3 is CSASELAVYNEQFF. Written as DNA, the CDR3 is TGCAGTGCTAGTGAACTAGCGGTTTACAATGAGCAGTTCTTC. V usage is TRBV20-1 and J usage is TRBJ2-1; 8 bases line up with TRBD2. The CDR3 is 14 amino acids. The germline V gene has CDR1 DFQATT and CDR2 SNEGSKA (reference sequence). V was clipped by 3 bases and J by 4 bases; unmatched bases: 5.

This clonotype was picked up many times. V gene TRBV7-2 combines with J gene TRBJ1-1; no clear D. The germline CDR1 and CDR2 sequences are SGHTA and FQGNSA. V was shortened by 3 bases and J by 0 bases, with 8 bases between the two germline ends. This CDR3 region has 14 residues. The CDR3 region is CASSFGVVNTEAFF. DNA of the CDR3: TGTGCCAGCAGCTTCGGGGTGGTGAACACTGAAGCTTTCTTT.

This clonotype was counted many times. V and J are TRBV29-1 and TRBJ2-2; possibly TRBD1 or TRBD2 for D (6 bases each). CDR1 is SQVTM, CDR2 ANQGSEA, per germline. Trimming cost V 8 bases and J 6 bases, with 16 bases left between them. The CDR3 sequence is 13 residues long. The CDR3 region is CSTEQGGSGELFF. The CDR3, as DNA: TGCAGCACGGAACAGGGAGGCTCCGGGGAGCTGTTTTTT.

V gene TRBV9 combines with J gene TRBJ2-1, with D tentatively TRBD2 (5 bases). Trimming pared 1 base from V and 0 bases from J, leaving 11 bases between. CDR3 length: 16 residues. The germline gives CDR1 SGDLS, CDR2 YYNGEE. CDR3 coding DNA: TGTGCCAGCAGCGTATCCCCCGGGGTCTCCTACAATGAGCAGTTCTTC. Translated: CASSVSPGVSYNEQFF. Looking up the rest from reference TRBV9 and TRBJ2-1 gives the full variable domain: DSGVTQTPKHLITATGQRVTLRCSPRSGDLSVYWYQQSLDQGLQFLIQYYNGEERAKGNILERFSAQQFPDLHSELNLSSLELGDSALYFCASSVSPGVSYNEQFFGPGTRLTVL.

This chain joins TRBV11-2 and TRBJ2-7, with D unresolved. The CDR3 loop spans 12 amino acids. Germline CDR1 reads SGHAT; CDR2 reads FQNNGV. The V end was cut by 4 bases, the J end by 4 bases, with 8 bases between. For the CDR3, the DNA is TGTGCCAGCAGCTCCCTACTATACGAGCAGTACTTC. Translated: CASSSLLYEQYF.

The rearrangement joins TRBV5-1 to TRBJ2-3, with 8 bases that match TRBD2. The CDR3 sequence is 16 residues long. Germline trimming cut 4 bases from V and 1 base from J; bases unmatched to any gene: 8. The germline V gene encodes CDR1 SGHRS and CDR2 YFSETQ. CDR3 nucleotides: TGCGCCAGCAGCCCCTATGGGACTAGGGGCACAGATACGCAGTATTTT. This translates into CASSPYGTRGTDTQYF.

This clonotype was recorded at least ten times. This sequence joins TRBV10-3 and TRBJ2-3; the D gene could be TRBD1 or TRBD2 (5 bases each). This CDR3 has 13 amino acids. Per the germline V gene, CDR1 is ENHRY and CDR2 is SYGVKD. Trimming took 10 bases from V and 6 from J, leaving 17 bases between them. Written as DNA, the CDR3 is TGTGCCACCACCCGGGACCTCGCGGATACGCAGTATTTT. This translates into CATTRDLADTQYF.

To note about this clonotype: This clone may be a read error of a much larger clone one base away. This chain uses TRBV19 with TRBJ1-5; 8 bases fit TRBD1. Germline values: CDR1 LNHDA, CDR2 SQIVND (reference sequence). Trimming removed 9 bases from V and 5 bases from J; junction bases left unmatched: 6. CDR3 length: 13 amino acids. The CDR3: CASSIQGDQPQHF. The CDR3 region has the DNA TGTGCCAGCAGCATACAGGGGGATCAGCCCCAGCATTTT.